The 2 T cell receptor beta chains given below trace back to one sample, sequenced in a study of T cells in Graves' hyperthyroidism and ophthalmopathy. RNA transcripts yielded amplified TCR beta CDR3 regions. Carried out on the TCR CDR3, a first-round RT-PCR used the HTBI primer set. Via MiXCR, TCRdb re-called the multiplex PCR reads, giving one row per CDR3 protein. The sample has 250,000 to 300,000 distinct CDR3 sequences, about 15% seen once. Source material: blood. Receptor source: a woman aged 40-49 years with Graves' hyperthyroidism that later progressed to Graves' ophthalmopathy.

This clonotype was detected many times. This chain joins TRBV28 and TRBJ2-2; 8 nucleotides line up with TRBD2. Germline V gene sequence: CDR1 MDHEN, CDR2 SYDVKM. With V trimmed by 10 bases and J by 0 bases, 10 bases remained unmatched. The CDR3 consists of 16 residues. The CDR3 region has the DNA TGTGCCACCTCGGGACTAGTGAGTCCGAACACCGGGGAGCTGTTTTTT. It is translated as CATSGLVSPNTGELFF.

The V call is TRBV30, the J call TRBJ1-5; a weak D match, TRBD1 (5 bases). The CDR3 spans 12 residues. With 3 bases removed from V and 4 bases from J, the gap between germline ends came to 7 bases. Looked up from germline, CDR1 is GTSNPN and CDR2 is SVGIG (reference sequence). CDR3 amino acids: CAWSRANQPQHF. Here the CDR3 DNA reads TGTGCCTGGAGCAGGGCGAATCAGCCCCAGCATTTT.